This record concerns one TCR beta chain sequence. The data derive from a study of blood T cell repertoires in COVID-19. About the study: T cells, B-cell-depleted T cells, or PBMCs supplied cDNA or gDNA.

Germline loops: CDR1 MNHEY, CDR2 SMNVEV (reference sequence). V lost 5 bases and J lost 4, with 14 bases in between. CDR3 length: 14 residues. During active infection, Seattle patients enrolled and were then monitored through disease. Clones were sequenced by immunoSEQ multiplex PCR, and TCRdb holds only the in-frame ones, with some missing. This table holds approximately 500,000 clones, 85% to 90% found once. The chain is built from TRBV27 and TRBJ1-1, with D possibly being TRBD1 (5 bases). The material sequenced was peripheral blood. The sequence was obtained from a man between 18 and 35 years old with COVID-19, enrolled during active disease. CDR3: CASSPAAGITEAFF. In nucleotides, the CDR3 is TGTGCCAGCAGTCCGGCGGCAGGGATCACTGAAGCTTTCTTT.